The 9 T cell receptor beta chains given below trace back to one sample, sequenced in a study of OX40 agonist ivuxolimab in advanced cancers. Using immunoSEQ multiplex PCR, the repertoire was profiled, and TCRdb retains in-frame clones only, with some absent. The sample includes approximately 59,000 clones, around 81% seen only once; the top ten take around 3.6%. The sequenced sample was CD4+ or CD8+ T cells sorted from blood, obtained in a trial of the OX40 agonist ivuxolimab. Source of these receptors: an adult with an advanced solid tumor such as melanoma, head and neck, liver or kidney cancer.

The J gene is TRBJ1-5, the V gene TRBV28; D unresolved. The CDR3 runs 17 residues. Trimming cost V 5 bases and J 3 bases, with 20 bases left between them. The germline CDR1 and CDR2 sequences are MDHEN and SYDVKM. The DNA for the CDR3 is TGTGCCAGCAGTGCGGCCAGGCGGGATAACTACAATCAGCCCCAGCATTTT. It specifies CASSAARRDNYNQPQHF.

This chain links TRBV7-3 with TRBJ2-2; the match to TRBD1 covers 7 bases. Germline loops: CDR1 SGHTA, CDR2 FQGTGA. The V and J ends lost 5 bases and 1 base, in that order; junction bases with no gene match: 7. CDR3 length equals 16 residues. The CDR3 sequence is CASSRDSPKNTGELFF. DNA of the CDR3: TGTGCCAGCAGCCGGGACAGCCCAAAGAACACCGGGGAGCTGTTTTTT.

In its sample, this clone was seen a few times. The chain joins TRBV9 to TRBJ2-7; a possible D gene is TRBD2 (6 bases). The V end lost 0 bases, the J end lost 1 base, and 11 bases lay between the germline ends. CDR1 is SGDLS, CDR2 YYNGEE, per germline. The CDR3 contains 15 residues. CDR3 sequence (DNA): TGTGCCAGCAGCGTAGACGGAGGGGCATCCTACGAGCAGTACTTC. This encodes CASSVDGGASYEQYF. Full variable domain (remainder filled in from reference TRBV9 and TRBJ2-7): DSGVTQTPKHLITATGQRVTLRCSPRSGDLSVYWYQQSLDQGLQFLIQYYNGEERAKGNILERFSAQQFPDLHSELNLSSLELGDSALYFCASSVDGGASYEQYFGPGTRLTVT.

The chain employs TRBV2 and TRBJ2-7; a possible D gene is TRBD1 (5 bases). Germline CDR1 SNHLY, CDR2 FYNNEI. This CDR3 has 15 amino acids. V dropped 2 bases and J dropped 7 bases, with 18 bases sitting between them. The CDR3 region has the DNA TGTGCCAGCAGTGAAAACCCAGGGATCAGCCAGGAGCAGTACTTC. Translated, it gives CASSENPGISQEQYF.

V and J are TRBV5-6 and TRBJ2-3; a possible D gene is TRBD1 (6 bases). Germline V gene lookup returns CDR1 SGHDT and CDR2 YYEEEE. CDR3 length: 16 amino acids. The ends were cut back, 0 bases at V and 0 bases at J, with 11 bases in the middle. The CDR3 region is CASSLVRQVSTDTQYF. The CDR3 nucleotides read TGTGCCAGCAGCTTGGTCCGACAGGTTAGCACAGATACGCAGTATTTT.

This sequence joins TRBV6-5 and TRBJ2-1; perhaps TRBD2 as D (5 bases). This CDR3 contains 14 residues. Germline V CDR1 and CDR2: MNHEY, SVGAGI. Deletions cut 2 bases from V and 7 bases from J, with 12 bases between. This CDR3 reads CASSYGSPGNEQFF. The DNA of the CDR3 is TGTGCCAGCAGTTACGGATCACCGGGGAATGAGCAGTTCTTC.

This chain uses TRBV28 with TRBJ2-2; 9 positions match TRBD2. Germline values: CDR1 MDHEN, CDR2 SYDVKM. The ends lost 10 bases at V and 4 bases at J; junction bases unmatched: 13. The CDR3 consists of 16 residues. The CDR3 coding sequence is TGTGCCATCGAGAATAGCGGGAGCGTAGGCACCGGGGAGCTGTTTTTT. Amino acid sequence: CAIENSGSVGTGELFF.

The chain links TRBV19 to TRBJ2-3, with 7 nucleotides matching TRBD2. With V trimmed by 6 bases and J by 3 bases, 6 bases remained unmatched. There are 14 residues in the CDR3. From germline, CDR1 is LNHDA and CDR2 SQIVND (reference sequence). For the CDR3, the DNA is TGTGCCAGTAGCATCCTGGGGGGGACAGATACGCAGTATTTT. Its translation is CASSILGGTDTQYF.

This sequence joins TRBV7-9 and TRBJ2-2; 8 bases fit TRBD1. The CDR3 length is 15 residues. The J segment lost 5 bases and the V segment lost 3 bases, leaving 5 bases of the junction unmatched. Germline assignment: CDR1 SEHNR and CDR2 FQNEAQ (reference sequence). The CDR3 sequence is CASSFWTGYTGELFF. The CDR3 bases are TGTGCCAGCAGCTTCTGGACAGGGTATACCGGGGAGCTGTTTTTT. The full variable domain, completed using reference TRBV7-9 and TRBJ2-2, is DTGVSQNPRHKITKRGQNVTFRCDPISEHNRLYWYRQTLGQGPEFLTYFQNEAQLEKSRLLSDRFSAERPKGSFSTLEIQRTEQGDSAMYLCASSFWTGYTGELFFGEGSRLTVL.